This T cell receptor beta chain appears in the sequencing data of a study of blood T cell repertoires in COVID-19. Study-wide context: Both acute and convalescent COVID-19 samples were obtained from the United States, Italy and Spain. The analysed material was cDNA or gDNA that came from T cells, B-cell-depleted T cells, or PBMCs.

Original analysis: Quantification of nucleated cells was approximated via reference gene primer amplification. The data were produced by immunoSEQ multiplex PCR, yet TCRdb's version contains in-frame clones alone and is incomplete. That table gives V, J and clone size, and the DNA gave D and trimming. Among around 250,000 clones, under 90% were seen once, and the ten largest hold 0.94%. The sequence was collected from a woman between 35 and 50 years old who had recovered from COVID-19. Sequenced material: peripheral blood.

CDR3 amino acids: CASSQEVGTSYNSPLHF. The CDR3 nucleotides read TGTGCCAGCAGCCAGGAGGTCGGGACATCCTATAATTCACCCCTCCACTTT. The V call is TRBV5-4, the J call TRBJ1-6; maybe TRBD1 (6 bases). Germline loops: CDR1 SGHNT, CDR2 YYREEE (reference sequence). V shed 4 bases and J shed 1 base, with 15 bases lying between them. This CDR3 is 17 amino acids long.